A single count supports the clone carrying this TCR beta chain. This record belongs to a study of blood T cell repertoires in COVID-19. Original analysis: By means of reference gene primer amplification, nucleated cell counts were estimated. Method: immunoSEQ multiplex PCR; TCRdb's copy keeps in-frame clones and lacks some. V, J and clone size derive from that table, while D and trimming were established from the DNA sequence. The sample has 180,000 or so clones, roughly four fifths seen once; the top ten hold less than 3%. In germline, CDR1 is GTSNPN, CDR2 SVGIG (reference sequence). This CDR3 contains 15 residues. Trimming pared 0 bases from V and 0 bases from J, leaving 11 bases between.

The sequence came from a human donor with acute or convalescent COVID-19. The donor label of this sample is uncertain. Sequencing was carried out using peripheral blood. The V and J genes are TRBV30 and TRBJ1-1; possibly TRBD1 for D (5 bases). CDR3: CAWSVKRGMNTEAFF. The CDR3 nucleotides read TGTGCCTGGAGTGTAAAAAGGGGCATGAACACTGAAGCTTTCTTT.